The T cell receptor beta chain under discussion was sequenced for a study of T cell responses to AZD1222 COVID-19 vaccine. The study's findings and limits: It should be noted that donors were predominantly white British and more often female, and clonal diversity was possibly underestimated.

With regard to this clone: Antigen unknown.

Germline values: CDR1 KGHSH, CDR2 LQKENI. CDR3 length: 14 amino acids. V lost 6 bases to trimming and J lost 4 bases; unmatched junction nucleotides: 7. Assay used: immunoSEQ multiplex PCR; TCRdb lists only in-frame clones, some missing. Of 140,000 to 150,000 clones detected, 70% to 90% appear once; the ten largest clones hold approximately 5.1%. This clonotype was sampled from an adult who received the MenACWY meningococcal vaccine as a control. This specimen consisted of peripheral blood, obtained 28 days after the second dose of the MenACWY control vaccine. V is TRBV18 and J is TRBJ2-3, with 7 bases matching TRBD1. CDR3 DNA: TGTGCCAGCTCGCAAGACAGGGACGCAGATACGCAGTATTTT. This gives the protein CASSQDRDADTQYF.